This TCR beta chain emerged from a study of somatic mutations in cytotoxic T cells in rheumatoid arthritis. Study-wide context: Patient blood (approximately 30 ml EDTA) was drawn right after diagnosis, before any treatment. The researchers flow-sorted some T-cell populations stained with V beta antibodies and got nearly 100% purity, and these included V beta1+ cells sequenced for TCRB. Study-level findings and limits: The authors did not know the antigen targets of the expanded CD8+ clones.

The CDR3 sequence is 12 residues long. Germline assignment: CDR1 LGHNA and CDR2 YNFKEQ. Trimming pared 1 base from V and 16 bases from J, leaving 14 bases between. Clones were sequenced by immunoSEQ multiplex PCR, and TCRdb holds only the in-frame ones, with some missing. The repertoire holds 14,000 or so clones, under 80% seen once, with around 14% in the top ten. This clone has a handful of counts. Its antigen is not identified. The chain employs TRBV4-2 and TRBJ2-1, with TRBD2 as a possible D gene (6 bases). This receptor was obtained from an adult with rheumatoid arthritis. Material for sequencing was CD8+ T cells sorted from blood. The CDR3 spells CASSQVSGEQFF. CDR3 in DNA: TGTGCCAGCAGCCAAGTGTCGGGAGAACAATTCTTC.